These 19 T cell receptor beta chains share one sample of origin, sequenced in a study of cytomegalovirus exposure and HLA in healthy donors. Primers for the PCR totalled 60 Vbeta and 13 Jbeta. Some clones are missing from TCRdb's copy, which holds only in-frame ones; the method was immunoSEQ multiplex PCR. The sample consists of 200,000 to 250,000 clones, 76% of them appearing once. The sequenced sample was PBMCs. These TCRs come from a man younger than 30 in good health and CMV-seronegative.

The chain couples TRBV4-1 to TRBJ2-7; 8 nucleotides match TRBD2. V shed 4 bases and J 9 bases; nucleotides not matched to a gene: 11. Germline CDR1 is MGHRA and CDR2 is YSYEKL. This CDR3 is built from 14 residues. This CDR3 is CASSPGDRGRRQYF. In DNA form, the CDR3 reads TGCGCCAGCAGCCCGGGTGACCGCGGGAGGCGGCAGTACTTC.

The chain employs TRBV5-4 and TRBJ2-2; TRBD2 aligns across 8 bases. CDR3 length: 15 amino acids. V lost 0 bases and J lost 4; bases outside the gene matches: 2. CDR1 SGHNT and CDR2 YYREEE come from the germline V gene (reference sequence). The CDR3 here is CASSLGLASTGELFF. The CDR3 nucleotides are TGTGCCAGCAGCTTGGGACTAGCGTCCACCGGGGAGCTGTTTTTT.

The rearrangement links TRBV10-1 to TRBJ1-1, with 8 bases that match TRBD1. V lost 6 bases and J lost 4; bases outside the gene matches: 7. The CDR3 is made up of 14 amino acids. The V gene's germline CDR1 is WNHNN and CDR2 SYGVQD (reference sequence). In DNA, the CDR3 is TGCGCCAGCAGCCAGCAAGGGACAGGCACTGAAGCTTTCTTT. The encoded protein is CASSQQGTGTEAFF.

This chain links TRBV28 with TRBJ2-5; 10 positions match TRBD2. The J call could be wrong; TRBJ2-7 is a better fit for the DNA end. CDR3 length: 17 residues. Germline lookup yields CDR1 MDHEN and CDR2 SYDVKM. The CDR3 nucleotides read TGTGCCAGCAGTTCCTCCTCTAGCGGGAGCGGGTCCTACGAGCAGTACTTC. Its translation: CASSSSSSGSGSYEQYF.

The CDR3 is CASSLEVSNQPQHF. Written as DNA, the CDR3 is TGTGCCAGCAGCCTAGAGGTCAGCAATCAGCCCCAGCATTTT. The gene calls are TRBV28 and TRBJ1-5; D gene ambiguous. Germline V CDR1 and CDR2: MDHEN, SYDVKM. Trimming left V 6 bases short and J 1 base short, with 10 bases between. This CDR3 is 14 amino acids long. Using reference TRBV28 and TRBJ1-5 for the parts outside the CDR3, the full variable domain is DVKVTQSSRYLVKRTGEKVFLECVQDMDHENMFWYRQDPGLGLRLIYFSYDVKMKEKGDIPEGYSVSREKKERFSLILESASTNQTSMYLCASSLEVSNQPQHFGDGTRLSIL.

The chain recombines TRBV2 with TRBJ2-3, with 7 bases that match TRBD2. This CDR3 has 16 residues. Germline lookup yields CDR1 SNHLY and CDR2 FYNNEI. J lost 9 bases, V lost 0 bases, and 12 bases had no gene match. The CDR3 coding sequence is TGTGCCAGCAGTGAAGCATGGGGGGGTTCAAGGAACACGCAGTATTTT. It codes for CASSEAWGGSRNTQYF.

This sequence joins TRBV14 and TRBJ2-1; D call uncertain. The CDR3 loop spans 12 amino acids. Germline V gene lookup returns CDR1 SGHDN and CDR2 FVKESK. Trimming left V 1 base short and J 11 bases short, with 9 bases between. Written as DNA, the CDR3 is TGTGCCAGCAGCCAAGTCGAGGCCAAGCAGTTCTTC. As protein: CASSQVEAKQFF. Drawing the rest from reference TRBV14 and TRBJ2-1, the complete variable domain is EAGVTQFPSHSVIEKGQTVTLRCDPISGHDNLYWYRRVMGKEIKFLLHFVKESKQDESGMPNNRFLAERTGGTYSTLKVQPAELEDSGVYFCASSQVEAKQFFGPGTRLTVL.

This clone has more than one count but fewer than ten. The CDR3 bases are TGTGCCTGGAGTCGATCCAGGGATTCAGCTTTCTTT. The encoded protein is CAWSRSRDSAFF. The gene calls are TRBV30 and TRBJ1-1; TRBD1 is a possible D gene (5 bases). CDR1 is GTSNPN, CDR2 SVGIG, per germline (reference sequence). There are 12 residues in the CDR3. Trimming shortened V by 2 bases and J by 10 bases, and 14 bases separated the two germline ends.

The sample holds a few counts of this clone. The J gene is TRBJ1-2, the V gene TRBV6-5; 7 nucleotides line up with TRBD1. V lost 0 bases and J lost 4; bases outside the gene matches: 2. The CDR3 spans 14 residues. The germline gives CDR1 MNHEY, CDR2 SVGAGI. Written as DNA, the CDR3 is TGTGCCAGCAGTTACTCTCAGGGGGGCTATGGCTACACCTTC. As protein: CASSYSQGGYGYTF.

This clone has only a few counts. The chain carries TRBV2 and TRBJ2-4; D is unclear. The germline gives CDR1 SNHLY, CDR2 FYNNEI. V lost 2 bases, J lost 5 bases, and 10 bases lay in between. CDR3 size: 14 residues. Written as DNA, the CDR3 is TGTGCCAGCAGTGAAATTCGCAGTCAAAACATTCAGTACTTC. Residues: CASSEIRSQNIQYF.

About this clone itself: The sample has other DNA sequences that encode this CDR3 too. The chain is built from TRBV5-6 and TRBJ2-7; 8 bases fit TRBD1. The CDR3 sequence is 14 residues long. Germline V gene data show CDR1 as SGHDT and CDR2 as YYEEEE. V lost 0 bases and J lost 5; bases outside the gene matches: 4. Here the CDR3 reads CASSLGQGANEQYF. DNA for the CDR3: TGTGCCAGCAGCTTGGGTCAGGGGGCAAACGAGCAGTACTTC.

The CDR3 here is CASSVTLGGGPSYEQYF. DNA of the CDR3: TGCGCCAGCAGCGTGACCCTTGGGGGAGGGCCCTCCTACGAGCAGTACTTC. The chain couples TRBV5-1 to TRBJ2-7, with 7 bases identical to TRBD2. The V segment lost 4 bases and the J segment 0 bases; nucleotides outside the gene matches: 13. This CDR3 is built from 17 residues. The germline gives CDR1 SGHRS, CDR2 YFSETQ. The whole variable domain, remainder taken from reference TRBV5-1 and TRBJ2-7, is KAGVTQTPRYLIKTRGQQVTLSCSPISGHRSVSWYQQTPGQGLQFLFEYFSETQRNKGNFPGRFSGRQFSNSRSEMNVSTLELGDSALYLCASSVTLGGGPSYEQYFGPGTRLTVT.

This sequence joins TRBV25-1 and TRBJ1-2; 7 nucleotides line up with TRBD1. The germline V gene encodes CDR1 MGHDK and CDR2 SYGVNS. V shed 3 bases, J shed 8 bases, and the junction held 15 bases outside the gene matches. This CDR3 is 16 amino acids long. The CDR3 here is CASSEDRRDRYVGYTF. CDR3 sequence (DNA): TGTGCCAGCAGTGAGGACAGGCGCGACCGCTATGTGGGCTACACCTTC.

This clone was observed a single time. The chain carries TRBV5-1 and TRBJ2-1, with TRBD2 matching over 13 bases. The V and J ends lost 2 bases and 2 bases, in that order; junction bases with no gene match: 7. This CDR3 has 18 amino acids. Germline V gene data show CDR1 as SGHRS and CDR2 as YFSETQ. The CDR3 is CASSFDPTSGRTYNEQFF. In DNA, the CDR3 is TGCGCCAGCAGCTTCGACCCGACTAGCGGGAGGACCTACAATGAGCAGTTCTTC.

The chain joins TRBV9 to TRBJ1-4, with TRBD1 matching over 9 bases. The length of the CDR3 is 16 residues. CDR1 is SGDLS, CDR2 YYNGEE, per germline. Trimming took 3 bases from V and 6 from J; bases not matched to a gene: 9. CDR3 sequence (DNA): TGTGCCAGCAGCGGACGGAGTAGGACAGGGGATGAAAAACTGTTTTTT. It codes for CASSGRSRTGDEKLFF. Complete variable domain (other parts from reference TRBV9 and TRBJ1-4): DSGVTQTPKHLITATGQRVTLRCSPRSGDLSVYWYQQSLDQGLQFLIQYYNGEERAKGNILERFSAQQFPDLHSELNLSSLELGDSALYFCASSGRSRTGDEKLFFGSGTQLSVL.

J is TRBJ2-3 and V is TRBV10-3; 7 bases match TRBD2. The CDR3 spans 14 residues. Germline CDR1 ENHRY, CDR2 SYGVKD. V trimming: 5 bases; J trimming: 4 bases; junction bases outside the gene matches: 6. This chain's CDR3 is CAISISGKADTQYF. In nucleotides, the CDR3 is TGTGCCATCAGTATCAGCGGGAAGGCAGATACGCAGTATTTT.

The CDR3 nucleotides are TGCGCCAGCAGCTTGTTAGCGGGACGCACAGATACGCAGTATTTT. Protein: CASSLLAGRTDTQYF. The chain has TRBV5-1 and TRBJ2-3, with TRBD2 identical over 8 bases. Germline-derived CDR1 and CDR2 are SGHRS and YFSETQ. The CDR3 spans 15 residues. J lost 1 base, V lost 1 base, and 2 bases had no gene match.

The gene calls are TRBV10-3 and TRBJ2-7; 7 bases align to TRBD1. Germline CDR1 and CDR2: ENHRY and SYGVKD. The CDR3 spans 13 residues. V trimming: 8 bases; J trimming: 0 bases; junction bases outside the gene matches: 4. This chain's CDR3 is CAIGRQGSYEQYF. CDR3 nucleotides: TGTGCCATCGGGAGACAGGGCTCCTACGAGCAGTACTTC.

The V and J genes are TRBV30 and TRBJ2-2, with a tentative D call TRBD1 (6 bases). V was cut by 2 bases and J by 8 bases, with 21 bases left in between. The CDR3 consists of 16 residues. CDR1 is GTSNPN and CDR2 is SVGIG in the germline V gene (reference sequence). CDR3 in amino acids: CAWSPLTGLPRGELFF. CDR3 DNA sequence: TGTGCCTGGAGTCCGTTAACAGGGTTGCCGCGGGGGGAGCTGTTTTTT.